Following are 2 T cell receptor beta chains from one sample sequenced in a study of T-cell reconstitution after alpha-beta-depleted transplantation in children. During its preparation, the TCRbeta library received unique molecular identifiers. TCRdb reprocessed the PCR reads via MiXCR and lists one record per CDR3 protein. The sample has some 830,000 distinct CDR3 sequences; around 15% are singletons. The sample consisted of PBMCs, mostly from graft donor cells, taken 360 days after TCRalphabeta/CD19-depleted stem cell transplant. These receptors originate from a male patient younger than 18 who had a stem cell transplant for acute lymphoblastic leukemia, so the T cells may come from the graft donor.

V usage is TRBV9 and J usage is TRBJ2-7; 7 bases are shared with TRBD2. This CDR3 contains 15 residues. V lost 7 bases, J lost 1 base, and 11 bases stayed unmatched. In germline, CDR1 is SGDLS, CDR2 YYNGEE. Written as DNA, the CDR3 is TGTGCCAGCTCCGCTGGAGCGGGATCGTCCTACGAGCAGTACTTC. It encodes CASSAGAGSSYEQYF.

The chain links TRBV7-9 to TRBJ2-5; tentatively, D is TRBD2 (6 bases). The CDR3 loop spans 15 amino acids. In germline, CDR1 is SEHNR, CDR2 FQNEAQ (reference sequence). Between the trimmed V and J ends, which lost 2 bases and 1 base, there was a span of 11 bases. The CDR3 loop is CASSLLGGAQETQYF. CDR3 in DNA: TGTGCCAGCAGCTTACTTGGCGGGGCCCAAGAGACCCAGTACTTC. The full variable domain, with the rest looked up from reference TRBV7-9 and TRBJ2-5, is DTGVSQNPRHKITKRGQNVTFRCDPISEHNRLYWYRQTLGQGPEFLTYFQNEAQLEKSRLLSDRFSAERPKGSFSTLEIQRTEQGDSAMYLCASSLLGGAQETQYFGPGTRLLVL.